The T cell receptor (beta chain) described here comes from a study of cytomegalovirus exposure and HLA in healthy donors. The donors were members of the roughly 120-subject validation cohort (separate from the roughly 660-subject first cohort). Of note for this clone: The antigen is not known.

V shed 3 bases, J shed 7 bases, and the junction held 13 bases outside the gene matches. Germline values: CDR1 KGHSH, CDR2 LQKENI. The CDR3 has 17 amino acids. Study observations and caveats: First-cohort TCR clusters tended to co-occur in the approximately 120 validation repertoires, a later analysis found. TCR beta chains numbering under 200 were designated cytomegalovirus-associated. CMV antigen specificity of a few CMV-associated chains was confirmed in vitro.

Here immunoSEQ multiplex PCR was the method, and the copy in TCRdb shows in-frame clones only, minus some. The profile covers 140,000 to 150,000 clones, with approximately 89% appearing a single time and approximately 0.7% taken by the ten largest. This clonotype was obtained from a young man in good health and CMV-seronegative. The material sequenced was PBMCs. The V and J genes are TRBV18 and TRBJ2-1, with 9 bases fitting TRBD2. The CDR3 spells CASSPRNAAGGRNEQFF. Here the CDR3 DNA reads TGTGCCAGCTCACCGCGTAACGCGGCGGGGGGGCGAAATGAGCAGTTCTTC. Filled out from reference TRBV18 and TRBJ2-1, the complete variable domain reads NAGVMQNPRHLVRRRGQEARLRCSPMKGHSHVYWYRQLPEEGLKFMVYLQKENIIDESGMPKERFSAEFPKEGPSILRIQQVVRGDSAAYFCASSPRNAAGGRNEQFFGPGTRLTVL.